This TCR beta chain was captured in a study of blood T cell repertoires in COVID-19. Study background: In each case, the material was cDNA or gDNA derived from T cells, B-cell-depleted T cells, or PBMCs.

Measured with immunoSEQ multiplex PCR; TCRdb has only the in-frame clones, and not every one. The sample records 80,000 to 130,000 clones, approximately 86% being singletons. Cohort placement rested on clinical history that participants reported themselves. Recovered status applied to Cohort 3 donors who had two consecutive negative PCRs. It also applied to those with clearance or with symptom resolution. The ends lost 4 bases at V and 7 bases at J; junction bases unmatched: 6. CDR1 SGDLS and CDR2 YYNGEE come from the germline V gene. The CDR3 has 15 residues. Sequenced: PBMCs or T cells enriched from blood (not recorded which). This chain connects TRBV9 to TRBJ1-6; TRBD1 aligns across 9 bases. The TCR sequence derives from a woman between 45 and 65 years old who had recovered from COVID-19. The CDR3 bases are TGTGCCAGCAGCCGGGACAGGGTAAACAATTCACCCCTCCACTTT. Amino acids: CASSRDRVNNSPLHF.